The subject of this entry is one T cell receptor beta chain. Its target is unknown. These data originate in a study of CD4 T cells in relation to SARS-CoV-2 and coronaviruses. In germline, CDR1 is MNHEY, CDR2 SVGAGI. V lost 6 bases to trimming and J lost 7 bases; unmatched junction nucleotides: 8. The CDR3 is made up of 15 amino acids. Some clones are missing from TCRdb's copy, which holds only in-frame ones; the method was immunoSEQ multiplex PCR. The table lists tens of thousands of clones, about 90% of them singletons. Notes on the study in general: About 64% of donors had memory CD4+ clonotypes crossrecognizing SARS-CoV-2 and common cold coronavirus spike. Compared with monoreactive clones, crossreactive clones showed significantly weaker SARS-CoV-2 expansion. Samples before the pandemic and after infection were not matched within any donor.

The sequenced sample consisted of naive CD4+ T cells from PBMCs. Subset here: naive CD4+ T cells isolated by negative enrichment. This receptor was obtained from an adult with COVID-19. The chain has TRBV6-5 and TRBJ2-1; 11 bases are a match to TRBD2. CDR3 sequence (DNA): TGTGCCAGCAGAGACCTAGCGGGAGGTTCAAATGAGCAGTTCTTC. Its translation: CASRDLAGGSNEQFF.